The source of this T cell receptor (beta chain) is a study of shared clonotypes between healthy human individuals (dated by TCRdb to the early 2020s). With respect to the entire study: The cohort comprised a couple of women and a few men aged 18 to 49 years. For each donor, CD4 naive and CD4 memory were each given three plates, CD8 naive was given two plates, and CD8 memory was given one plate. The study deeply sequenced blood TCR repertoires of about 5 healthy adults to estimate repertoire size and the extent of clonotype sharing between individuals. Different laboratories and diverse techniques were used to prepare libraries and sequence TCR repertoires, to increase sequencing depth and limit assay-specific biases. Between about 0.8 and 9 billion PBMCs per donor were obtained by leukapheresis. Findings and caveats that apply to the study as a whole: Sampling was limited to blood, and TCR repertoires in tissue likely differ from TCR repertoires in blood. Pairwise subsampling indicated that sequencing depth was expected to affect the degree of clonotype sharing among donors. Naive subsets generally had larger estimated clonotype richness than memory subsets. Higher generation probabilities were observed for clonotypes shared by all four sorted-subset donors than for non-shared clonotypes. Rarefaction of sorted-subset datasets indicated incomplete sequencing despite the large sequencing depth. The genetic and exposure-history diversity represented was limited by the small number of donors. Sharing across a handful of donors was observed for approximately 5% of naive CD4, 3.5% of naive CD8, over 2% of memory CD4, and about 0.4% of memory CD8 clonotypes.

CD8 naive samples consisted of CD45RO-negative cells that were positively selected for CCR7, yielding a CD45RA+CCR7+ population without TemRA cells. The donors were healthy, HIV-negative adults who had no recently reported acute infections or vaccinations. All donors were Caucasian adults living in Nashville, Tennessee, USA. After blood collection by leukapheresis, PBMCs were isolated using Ficoll-Histopaque density gradient centrifugation and then cryopreserved in the vapor phase of liquid nitrogen. Purity and quantity of every magnetically sorted T cell population were checked by analytical flow cytometry. Genomic DNA was isolated from every sorted fraction and measured by UV absorbance on a Nanodrop 2000c. As concerns this clone: What antigen it recognizes has not been identified. One base away there is no much larger clone; base qualities are not given.

The germline V gene yields SQVTM for CDR1 and ANQGSEA for CDR2. Relative to germline, V is 3 bases shorter and J is 1 base shorter, with 19 bases between their ends. The CDR3, from cysteine to phenylalanine, totals 17 residues. Just the 51-base CDR3 DNA is kept, in frame starting at base 1. TCR CDR3 regions were amplified from genomic DNA by multiplex PCR using the deep immunoSEQ assay. Extracted genomic DNA from each cell subset was spread evenly across all wells of several immunoSEQ 96-well plates, with each plate serving as a replicate. Each replicate PCR for sorted subsets received about 180 ng genomic DNA, equal to roughly 29,000 T cell genomes. Purified libraries were quantified with a Qubit 3.0 fluorometer, sized on a Bioanalyzer 2100, and re-quantified with the KAPA Library Quantification kit. A separate single-read 150-cycle Illumina NextSeq 550 flow cell was used to sequence each immunoSEQ 96-well plate. Under the source paper's analysis protocol: The immunoSEQ output contained only junctional sequences without quality scores, so filtering could not match that applied to full-length reads. Sequences were annotated with PyIR, a Python wrapper for IgBLAST v1.9, and V/J genes and CDR3 were assigned using IMGT germline references. Reads were filtered out if the reads had weak V/J assignments (E-value above 1e-6), no CDR3, stop codons, out-of-frame junctions, or ambiguous translated residues. V3J clonotypes were defined by identical inferred V gene, J gene, and CDR3 amino acid sequence. The percentage overlap between two repertoires was calculated by dividing the number of shared unique clonotypes by the size of the smaller repertoire. Richness of each repertoire was evaluated using RTK rarefaction, the Chao1 estimator, and Recon v2.1 estimates of unobserved clonotypes. Generation probabilities for all TCRbeta clonotypes obtained by the gDNA method from a handful of donors were computed using OLGA. In its TCRdb copy, this immuneACCESS table keeps in-frame sequences only and misses some clones. Where compared with another copy, unresolved V genes explain less than half of these, and the others have no known cause. The V and J calls and clone size were taken over from that table, and D and trimming were inferred from the DNA. The table for this sample lists around 2.1 million clones; roughly 91% of them were counted only once. The ten top clones hold 1.5% to 2% of the sample.

The sample comprised naive CD8+ T cells from PBMCs. This specimen's cell subset or site label, per the study, means: CD45RA+CCR7+. The TCR comes from a man between 18 and 35 years old in good health. Some clones in this sample may be carry-over from other donors' samples. The V and J genes are TRBV29-1 and TRBJ2-1; the D gene cannot be resolved reliably. In nucleotide form, the sequence is TGCAGCGTTGAGTCGGCCAGATCTATTTTTTCCTACAATGAGCAGTTCTTC. Its coded protein is CSVESARSIFSYNEQFF.